This T cell receptor beta chain comes out of a study of PD-1 blockade in classical Hodgkin lymphoma. Time point of the sample: newly diagnosed, previously untreated cHL patient sample. By magnetic negative selection, CD8+ T cells were isolated from the thawed PBMCs. TCRdb keeps only in-frame clones here, not all; method: immunoSEQ multiplex PCR. This sample carries just over 14,000 clones, roughly nine tenths of them seen once, and the ten largest clones take roughly 6%. Germline CDR1 is MGHRA and CDR2 is YSYEKL. The CDR3 has 14 amino acids. V was trimmed by 7 bases and J by 6 bases, leaving 17 bases between them.

The chain combines TRBV4-1 with TRBJ2-3; tentatively, D is TRBD1 (5 bases). This sequence originates from a human donor with classical Hodgkin lymphoma. The sequenced sample consisted of CD8+ T cells from blood. CDR3 loop: CASKRQGGRDTQYF. The CDR3 coding sequence is TGCGCCAGCAAGAGGCAGGGTGGACGCGATACGCAGTATTTT.